This TCR beta chain is drawn from a study of blood T cell repertoires in COVID-19. About the research overall: From the United States, Italy and Spain came samples of acute and convalescent COVID-19. Nucleic acid was either cDNA or gDNA, and it came from T cells, B-cell-depleted T cells, or PBMCs.

There are 14 residues in the CDR3. In germline, CDR1 is SGHRS, CDR2 YFSETQ. V lost 2 bases and J lost 3; bases outside the gene matches: 4. In the original workflow: Estimates of nucleated cell counts were drawn from the amplification of reference gene primers. Repertoires were generated with immunoSEQ multiplex PCR, while TCRdb's copy carries only in-frame clones and drops some. D and trimming were read from the DNA, whereas the V and J calls and clone size are those reported in that table. The sample has about 250,000 clones; 70% to 90% are singletons. The chain is built from TRBV5-1 and TRBJ2-7, with TRBD1 identical over 8 bases. This clonotype was obtained from a man between 18 and 29 years old with active or convalescent COVID-19. Sequencing was carried out using peripheral blood. CDR3 in amino acids: CASSFTGGHYEQYF. The CDR3 DNA is TGCGCCAGCAGCTTTACAGGGGGGCACTACGAGCAGTACTTC.